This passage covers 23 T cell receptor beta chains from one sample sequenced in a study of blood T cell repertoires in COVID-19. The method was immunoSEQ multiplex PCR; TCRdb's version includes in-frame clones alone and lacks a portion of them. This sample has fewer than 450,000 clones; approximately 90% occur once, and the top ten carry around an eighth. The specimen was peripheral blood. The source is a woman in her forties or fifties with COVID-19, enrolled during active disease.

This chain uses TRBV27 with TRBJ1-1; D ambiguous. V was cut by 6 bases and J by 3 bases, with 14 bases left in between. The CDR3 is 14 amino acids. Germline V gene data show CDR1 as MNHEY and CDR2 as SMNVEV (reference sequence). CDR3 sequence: CASSPANSDTEAFF. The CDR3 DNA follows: TGTGCCAGCAGCCCCGCTAACTCGGACACTGAAGCTTTCTTT.

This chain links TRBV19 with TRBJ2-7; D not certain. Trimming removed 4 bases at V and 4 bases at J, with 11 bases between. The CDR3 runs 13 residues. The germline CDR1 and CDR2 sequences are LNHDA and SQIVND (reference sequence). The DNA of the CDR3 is TGTGCCAGTAGTACCTCCAGGATTTACGAGCAGTACTTC. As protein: CASSTSRIYEQYF.

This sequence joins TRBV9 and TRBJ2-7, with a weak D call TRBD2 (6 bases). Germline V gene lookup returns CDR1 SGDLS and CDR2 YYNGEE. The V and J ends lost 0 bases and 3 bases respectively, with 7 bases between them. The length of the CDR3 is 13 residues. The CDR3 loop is CASSVGGVYEQYF. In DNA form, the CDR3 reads TGTGCCAGCAGCGTAGGGGGGGTCTACGAGCAGTACTTC.

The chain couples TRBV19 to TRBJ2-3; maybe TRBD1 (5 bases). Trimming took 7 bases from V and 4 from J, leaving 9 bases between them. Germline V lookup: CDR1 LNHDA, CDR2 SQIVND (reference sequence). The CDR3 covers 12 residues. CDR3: CASNQGPDTQYF. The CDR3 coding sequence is TGTGCCAGTAACCAGGGCCCAGATACGCAGTATTTT.

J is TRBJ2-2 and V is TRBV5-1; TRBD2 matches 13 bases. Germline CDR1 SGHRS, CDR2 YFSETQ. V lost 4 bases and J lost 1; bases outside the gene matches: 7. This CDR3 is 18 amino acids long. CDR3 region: CASSRGLAGARNTGELFF. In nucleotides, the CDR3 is TGCGCCAGCAGCCGTGGACTAGCGGGGGCCCGGAACACCGGGGAGCTGTTTTTT. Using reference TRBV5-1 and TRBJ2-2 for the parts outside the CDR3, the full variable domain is KAGVTQTPRYLIKTRGQQVTLSCSPISGHRSVSWYQQTPGQGLQFLFEYFSETQRNKGNFPGRFSGRQFSNSRSEMNVSTLELGDSALYLCASSRGLAGARNTGELFFGEGSRLTVL.

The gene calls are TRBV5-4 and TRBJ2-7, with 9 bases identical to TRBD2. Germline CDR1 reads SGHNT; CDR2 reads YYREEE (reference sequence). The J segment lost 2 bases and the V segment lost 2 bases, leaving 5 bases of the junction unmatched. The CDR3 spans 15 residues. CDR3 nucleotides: TGTGCCAGCAGCTTTCGCAGCGGGGGGACCTACGAGCAGTACTTC. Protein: CASSFRSGGTYEQYF.

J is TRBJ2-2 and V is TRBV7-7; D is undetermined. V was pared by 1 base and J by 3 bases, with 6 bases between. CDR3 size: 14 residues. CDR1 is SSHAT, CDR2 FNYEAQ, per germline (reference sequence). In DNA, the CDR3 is TGTGCCAGCAGCTTAGAAATCGACACCGGGGAGCTGTTTTTT. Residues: CASSLEIDTGELFF.

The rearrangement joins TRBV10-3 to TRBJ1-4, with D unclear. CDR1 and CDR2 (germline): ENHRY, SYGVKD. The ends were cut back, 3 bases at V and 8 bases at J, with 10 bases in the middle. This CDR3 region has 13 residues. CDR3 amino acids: CAISDGEGEKLFF. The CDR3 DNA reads TGTGCCATCAGTGACGGGGAGGGAGAAAAACTGTTTTTT.

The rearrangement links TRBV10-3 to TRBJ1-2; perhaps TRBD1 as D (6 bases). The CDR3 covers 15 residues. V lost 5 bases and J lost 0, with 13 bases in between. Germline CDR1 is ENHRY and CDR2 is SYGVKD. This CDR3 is CAISNEQGPNYGYTF. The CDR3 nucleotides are TGTGCCATCAGTAATGAACAGGGCCCTAACTATGGCTACACCTTC.

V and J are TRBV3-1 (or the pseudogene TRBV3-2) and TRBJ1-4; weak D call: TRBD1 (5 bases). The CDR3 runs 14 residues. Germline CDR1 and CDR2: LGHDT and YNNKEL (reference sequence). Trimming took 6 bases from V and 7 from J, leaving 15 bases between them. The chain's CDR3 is CASSQLTVSEKLFF. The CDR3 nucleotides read TGTGCCAGCAGTCAATTGACAGTTAGTGAAAAACTGTTTTTT.

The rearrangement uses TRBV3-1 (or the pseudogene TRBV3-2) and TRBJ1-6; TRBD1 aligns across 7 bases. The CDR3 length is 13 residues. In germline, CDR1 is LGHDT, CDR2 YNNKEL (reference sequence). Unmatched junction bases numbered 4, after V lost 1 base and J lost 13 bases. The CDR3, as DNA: TGTGCCAGCAGCCAAGGGACAGGCGGCCCCCTCCACTTT. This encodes CASSQGTGGPLHF.

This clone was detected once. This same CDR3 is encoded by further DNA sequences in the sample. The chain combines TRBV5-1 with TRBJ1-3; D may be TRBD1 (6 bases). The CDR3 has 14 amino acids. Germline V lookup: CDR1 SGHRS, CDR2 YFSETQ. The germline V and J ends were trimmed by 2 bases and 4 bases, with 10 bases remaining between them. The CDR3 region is CASSLQGGGNTIYF. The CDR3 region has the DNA TGCGCCAGCAGCTTACAGGGTGGAGGAAACACCATATATTTT.

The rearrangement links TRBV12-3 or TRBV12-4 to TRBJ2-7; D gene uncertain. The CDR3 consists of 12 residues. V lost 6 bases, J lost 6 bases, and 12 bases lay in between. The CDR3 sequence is CASSRSLGEQYF. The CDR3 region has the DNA TGTGCCAGCAGCCGGAGTTTGGGCGAGCAGTACTTC.

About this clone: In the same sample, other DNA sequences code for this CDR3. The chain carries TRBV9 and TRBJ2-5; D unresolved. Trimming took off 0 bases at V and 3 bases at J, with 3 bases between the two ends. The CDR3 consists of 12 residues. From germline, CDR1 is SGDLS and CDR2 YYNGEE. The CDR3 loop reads CASSVAEETQYF. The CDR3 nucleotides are TGTGCCAGCAGCGTAGCAGAAGAGACCCAGTACTTC.

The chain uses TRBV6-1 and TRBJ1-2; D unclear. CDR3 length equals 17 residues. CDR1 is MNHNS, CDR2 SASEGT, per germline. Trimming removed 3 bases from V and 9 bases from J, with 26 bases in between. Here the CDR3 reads CASSEMSGRSDFFRYTF. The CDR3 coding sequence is TGTGCCAGCAGTGAGATGAGCGGCCGCAGTGACTTTTTTCGCTACACCTTC.

The CDR3 spells CASSVGQGDPNEQFF. CDR3 coding DNA: TGTGCCAGCAGCGTGGGACAGGGCGACCCCAATGAGCAGTTCTTC. The chain is built from TRBV9 and TRBJ2-1, with 9 bases aligning to TRBD1. The germline V gene has CDR1 SGDLS and CDR2 YYNGEE. The J segment lost 6 bases and the V segment lost 2 bases, leaving 6 bases of the junction unmatched. The length of the CDR3 is 15 residues.

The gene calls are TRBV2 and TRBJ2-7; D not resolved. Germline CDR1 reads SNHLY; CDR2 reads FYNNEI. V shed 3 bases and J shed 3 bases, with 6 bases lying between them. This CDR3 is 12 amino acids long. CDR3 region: CASSESGYEQYF. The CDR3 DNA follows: TGTGCCAGCAGTGAGTCGGGCTACGAGCAGTACTTC.

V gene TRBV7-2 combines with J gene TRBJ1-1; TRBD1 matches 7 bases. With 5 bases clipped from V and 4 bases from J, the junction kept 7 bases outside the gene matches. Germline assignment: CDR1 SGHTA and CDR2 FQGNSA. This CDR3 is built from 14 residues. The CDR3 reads CASSEGSGGTEAFF. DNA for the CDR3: TGTGCCAGCAGCGAAGGTTCAGGGGGCACTGAAGCTTTCTTT.

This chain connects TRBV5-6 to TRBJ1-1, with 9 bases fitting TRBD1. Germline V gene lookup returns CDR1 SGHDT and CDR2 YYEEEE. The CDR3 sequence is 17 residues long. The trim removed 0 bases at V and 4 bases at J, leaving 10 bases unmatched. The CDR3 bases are TGTGCCAGCAGCTTGGCCGGGGGACAGGGTAATGGCACTGAAGCTTTCTTT. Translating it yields CASSLAGGQGNGTEAFF.

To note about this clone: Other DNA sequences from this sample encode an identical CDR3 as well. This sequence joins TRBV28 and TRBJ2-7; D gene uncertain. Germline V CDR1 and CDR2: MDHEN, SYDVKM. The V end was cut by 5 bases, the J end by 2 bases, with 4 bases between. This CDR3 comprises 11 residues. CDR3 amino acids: CASSTAYEQYF. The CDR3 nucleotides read TGTGCCAGCAGTACTGCCTACGAGCAGTACTTC.

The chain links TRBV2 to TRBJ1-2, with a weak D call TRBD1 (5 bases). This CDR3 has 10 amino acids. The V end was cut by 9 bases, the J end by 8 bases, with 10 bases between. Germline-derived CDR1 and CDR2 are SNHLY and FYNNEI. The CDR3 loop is CASGGRGYTF. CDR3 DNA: TGTGCCAGTGGGGGGAGAGGCTACACCTTC.

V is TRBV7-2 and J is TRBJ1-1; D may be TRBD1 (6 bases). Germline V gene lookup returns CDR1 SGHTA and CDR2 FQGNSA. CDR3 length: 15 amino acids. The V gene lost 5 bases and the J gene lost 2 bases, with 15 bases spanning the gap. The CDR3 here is CASSAAGTLNTEAFF. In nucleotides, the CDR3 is TGTGCCAGCAGCGCAGCAGGGACACTAAACACTGAAGCTTTCTTT.

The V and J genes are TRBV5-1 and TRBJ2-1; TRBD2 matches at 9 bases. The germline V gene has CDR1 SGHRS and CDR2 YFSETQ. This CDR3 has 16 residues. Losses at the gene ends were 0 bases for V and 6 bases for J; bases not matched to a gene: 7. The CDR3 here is CASSLEETSGFNEQFF. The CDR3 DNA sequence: TGCGCCAGCAGCTTGGAGGAGACTAGCGGCTTCAATGAGCAGTTCTTC.